These 26 T cell receptor beta chains were all obtained from the same sample, sequenced in a study of CD8 T cells in ankylosing spondylitis. One entry per CDR3 protein, called by TCRdb with MiXCR from the 5' RACE reads. The top ten hold under 3% of the sample, which has roughly 120,000 distinct CDR3 sequences, roughly 15% seen once. Sequencing was carried out using blood, either unsorted or a sorted T cell fraction (not recorded which). Receptor source: a female donor with ankylosing spondylitis or in good health (not recorded which).

This clonotype has a count of ten or more. The chain has TRBV5-1 and TRBJ1-4; 7 nucleotides agree with TRBD1. CDR3 size: 15 residues. The ends lost 0 bases at V and 4 bases at J; junction bases unmatched: 3. Germline V gene data show CDR1 as SGHRS and CDR2 as YFSETQ. The CDR3 sequence: CASSLAQGINEKLFF. The CDR3 nucleotides are TGCGCCAGCAGCTTGGCACAGGGGATTAATGAAAAACTGTTTTTT.

The chain employs TRBV20-1 and TRBJ1-5; possibly TRBD1 for D (6 bases). Trimming removed 0 bases at V and 4 bases at J, with 7 bases between. Germline values: CDR1 DFQATT, CDR2 SNEGSKA (reference sequence). CDR3 length equals 13 residues. The CDR3 protein is CSAREDSNQPQHF. CDR3 DNA sequence: TGCAGTGCTAGAGAGGACAGTAATCAGCCCCAGCATTTT.

This clonotype occurred a few times. This rearrangement joins TRBV7-2 to TRBJ1-1; TRBD1 agrees at 7 bases. CDR3 length: 15 amino acids. The V segment lost 5 bases and the J segment 3 bases; nucleotides outside the gene matches: 9. Germline V gives CDR1 SGHTA, CDR2 FQGNSA. The CDR3 coding sequence is TGTGCCAGCAGCCTCTCGACAGGGAGTCACACTGAAGCTTTCTTT. It is translated as CASSLSTGSHTEAFF.

This clonotype came up many times. CDR3 in DNA: TGTGCCAGCAGTTACTCCCCACCGGGACAGGGGGGGAATGAGCAGTTCTTC. Translated, it gives CASSYSPPGQGGNEQFF. The chain employs TRBV6-5 and TRBJ2-1; 11 bases align to TRBD1. There are 17 residues in the CDR3. V was clipped by 0 bases and J by 7 bases; unmatched bases: 8. CDR1 is MNHEY, CDR2 SVGAGI, per germline.

In its sample, this clonotype was seen many times. V and J are TRBV9 and TRBJ2-1; 11 positions match TRBD2. Trimming removed 3 bases from V and 3 bases from J; junction bases left unmatched: 2. The CDR3 has 15 residues. From germline, CDR1 is SGDLS and CDR2 YYNGEE. CDR3 in amino acids: CASSAGTSGYNEQFF. The CDR3 DNA is TGTGCCAGCAGCGCCGGGACTAGCGGCTACAATGAGCAGTTCTTC.

V gene TRBV3-1 combines with J gene TRBJ2-7; TRBD2 is a possible D gene (5 bases). The ends were cut back, 2 bases at V and 1 base at J, with 9 bases in the middle. CDR1 and CDR2 from the germline V gene are LGHDT and YNNKEL (reference sequence). The CDR3 runs 14 residues. In DNA form, the CDR3 reads TGTGCCAGCAGCCAACCCGGAGGATCCTACGAGCAGTACTTC. This gives the protein CASSQPGGSYEQYF.

At least ten counts were recorded for this clonotype. The rearrangement uses TRBV11-2 and TRBJ2-1; the match to TRBD2 covers 11 bases. Germline V gene data show CDR1 as SGHAT and CDR2 as FQNNGV. Trimming at V came to 5 bases and at J to 5 bases, leaving 14 bases not matched to a gene. The CDR3 runs 18 residues. CDR3 sequence: CASSRLGPGTSGNNEQFF. The DNA for the CDR3 is TGTGCCAGCAGCCGCCTAGGCCCCGGGACTAGCGGTAACAATGAGCAGTTCTTC.

This clonotype was found a few times. This sequence joins TRBV20-1 and TRBJ1-3; 7 nucleotides agree with TRBD1. The CDR3 runs 13 residues. Germline CDR1 and CDR2: DFQATT and SNEGSKA (reference sequence). Trimming at V came to 6 bases and at J to 2 bases, leaving 4 bases not matched to a gene. As DNA, the CDR3 is TGCAGTGCGCGACAGGGAGCTGGAAACACCATATATTTT. Its translation is CSARQGAGNTIYF.

At least ten counts were recorded for this clonotype. The chain uses TRBV10-3 and TRBJ2-2, with D unresolved. The CDR3 has 15 residues. Trimming took off 2 bases at V and 7 bases at J, with 14 bases between the two ends. From germline, CDR1 is ENHRY and CDR2 SYGVKD. CDR3 sequence (DNA): TGTGCCATCAGTGAGACGACTCTTACCGTCGGGGAGCTGTTTTTT. Encoded protein: CAISETTLTVGELFF.

The sample holds many counts of this clonotype. The chain recombines TRBV29-1 with TRBJ1-2, with TRBD1 matching over 7 bases. The CDR3 totals 12 residues. CDR1 and CDR2 (germline): SQVTM, ANQGSEA. V gave up 6 bases and J gave up 7 bases; unmatched junction bases: 8. The CDR3 here is CSVAQGLGGYTF. The CDR3, as DNA: TGCAGCGTGGCACAGGGGCTGGGTGGCTACACCTTC.

This clonotype was detected ten times or more. The genes are TRBV7-2 and TRBJ1-1; no definite D call. Per the germline V gene, CDR1 is SGHTA and CDR2 is FQGNSA. Trimming took 8 bases from V and 7 from J, leaving 14 bases between them. The CDR3 length is 12 residues. CDR3 amino acids: CASRVQDSEAFF. CDR3 sequence (DNA): TGTGCCAGCCGGGTGCAGGATAGTGAAGCTTTCTTT.

The chain uses TRBV4-2 and TRBJ1-1, with D possibly being TRBD1 (5 bases). This CDR3 comprises 15 residues. The V end was cut by 2 bases, the J end by 1 base, with 11 bases between. CDR1 is LGHNA and CDR2 is YNFKEQ in the germline V gene. DNA of the CDR3: TGTGCCAGCAGCCAACAAGTGGGGACGAACACTGAAGCTTTCTTT. Encoded protein: CASSQQVGTNTEAFF.

This clonotype has ten or more counts. The gene calls are TRBV4-2 and TRBJ2-3; no clear D. This CDR3 region has 15 residues. Between the trimmed V and J ends, which lost 0 bases and 0 bases, there was a span of 7 bases. Germline assignment: CDR1 LGHNA and CDR2 YNFKEQ. The CDR3 sequence: CASSQELGSTDTQYF. For the CDR3, the DNA is TGTGCCAGCAGCCAAGAACTGGGGAGCACAGATACGCAGTATTTT.

This clonotype was observed a handful of times. The genes are TRBV18 and TRBJ1-1; D not certain. The CDR3 is 13 amino acids. V was trimmed by 3 bases and J by 1 base, leaving 6 bases between them. Germline loops: CDR1 KGHSH, CDR2 LQKENI. The CDR3 is CASSPRKNTEAFF. DNA of the CDR3: TGTGCCAGCTCACCTCGGAAGAACACTGAAGCTTTCTTT. Drawing the rest from reference TRBV18 and TRBJ1-1, the complete variable domain is NAGVMQNPRHLVRRRGQEARLRCSPMKGHSHVYWYRQLPEEGLKFMVYLQKENIIDESGMPKERFSAEFPKEGPSILRIQQVVRGDSAAYFCASSPRKNTEAFFGQGTRLTVV.

This clonotype turned up a few times. This sequence joins TRBV7-2 and TRBJ2-3; TRBD2 might be the D (6 bases). The CDR3 has 15 residues. The V and J ends lost 2 bases and 3 bases respectively, with 12 bases between them. Germline loops: CDR1 SGHTA, CDR2 FQGNSA. Here the CDR3 reads CASSLFASATDTQYF. As DNA, the CDR3 is TGTGCCAGCAGCTTATTTGCTAGCGCGACAGATACGCAGTATTTT.

Remarks on this clonotype: A read error may explain this, as a much larger clone is one base away. V is TRBV5-1 and J is TRBJ2-7; 10 bases map to TRBD1. The CDR3 is 15 amino acids. The trim removed 4 bases at V and 5 bases at J, leaving 9 bases unmatched. CDR1 is SGHRS, CDR2 YFSETQ, per germline. As DNA, the CDR3 is TGCGCCAGCAGCGACCCCGGGACAGGGGACCACGAGCAGTACTTC. Its translation: CASSDPGTGDHEQYF.

This clonotype was recorded only once. The J gene is TRBJ2-7, the V gene TRBV9; D perhaps matches TRBD2 (5 bases). Trimming left V 0 bases short and J 0 bases short, with 10 bases between. Germline lookup yields CDR1 SGDLS and CDR2 YYNGEE. This CDR3 is built from 15 residues. CDR3 in DNA: TGTGCCAGCAGCGTAGGTCCGGGGAGCTCCTACGAGCAGTACTTC. This sequence encodes CASSVGPGSSYEQYF.

This clonotype was detected only a few times. The J gene is TRBJ2-7, the V gene TRBV5-1; TRBD1 matches 10 bases. Germline V lookup: CDR1 SGHRS, CDR2 YFSETQ. This CDR3 comprises 14 residues. V gave up 5 bases and J gave up 6 bases; unmatched junction bases: 8. CDR3 bases: TGCGCCAGCAGTTCTACCGGGACAGGGGCCGAGCAGTACTTC. It is translated as CASSSTGTGAEQYF.

Only a few counts were recorded for this clonotype. This chain uses TRBV20-1 with TRBJ2-3; 12 bases map to TRBD2. V gave up 8 bases and J gave up 0 bases; unmatched junction bases: 3. Per germline, CDR1 DFQATT and CDR2 SNEGSKA (reference sequence). This CDR3 contains 14 residues. This CDR3 reads CSLLAGGSTDTQYF. In DNA form, the CDR3 reads TGCAGTCTTCTAGCGGGGGGGAGCACAGATACGCAGTATTTT.

This clonotype was recorded many times. The CDR3, as DNA: TGCAGTGCTAGAGATAGCGGCCGTGGCACAGATACGCAGTATTTT. Translated: CSARDSGRGTDTQYF. The J gene is TRBJ2-3, the V gene TRBV20-1; possibly TRBD2 for D (6 bases). Germline-derived CDR1 and CDR2 are DFQATT and SNEGSKA (reference sequence). Trimming stripped 0 bases from V and 1 base from J, with 11 bases between. This CDR3 is built from 15 residues.

The rearrangement links TRBV12-3 or TRBV12-4 to TRBJ2-2; TRBD2 aligns across 7 bases. This CDR3 is built from 15 residues. J was trimmed by 0 bases and V by 4 bases; bases with no gene match: 2. In nucleotides, the CDR3 is TGTGCCAGCAGTTACCTAGCGGCGAACACCGGGGAGCTGTTTTTT. Encoded protein: CASSYLAANTGELFF.

This clonotype occurred a few times. V is TRBV20-1 and J is TRBJ2-3; TRBD1 matches 12 bases. J lost 3 bases, V lost 5 bases, and 15 bases had no gene match. Germline loops: CDR1 DFQATT, CDR2 SNEGSKA (reference sequence). This CDR3 has 18 residues. Here the CDR3 reads CSASRPGQGARGTDTQYF. The CDR3, as DNA: TGCAGTGCTTCTCGACCGGGACAGGGGGCCCGTGGAACAGATACGCAGTATTTT.

The table lists this clonotype with a few counts. The chain joins TRBV20-1 to TRBJ1-3; 8 bases line up with TRBD1. Per germline, CDR1 DFQATT and CDR2 SNEGSKA (reference sequence). The CDR3 consists of 13 residues. V gave up 4 bases and J gave up 4 bases; unmatched junction bases: 3. The CDR3 sequence: CSATGGSGNTIYF. The CDR3 bases are TGCAGTGCTACAGGGGGCTCAGGAAACACCATATATTTT.

This clonotype was seen only a few times. The chain has TRBV5-1 and TRBJ1-2; 7 bases are a match to TRBD1. V lost 0 bases and J lost 8; bases outside the gene matches: 10. The CDR3 sequence is 15 residues long. CDR1 is SGHRS, CDR2 YFSETQ, per germline. In nucleotides, the CDR3 is TGCGCCAGCAGCTTGGGGGACAGCGGATTTGAGGGCTACACCTTC. This translates into CASSLGDSGFEGYTF.

This clonotype occurred many times. The CDR3 loop is CASSFLSGGSTDTQYF. The CDR3 DNA reads TGTGCCAGCAGCTTTCTTAGCGGGGGGAGCACAGATACGCAGTATTTT. The chain combines TRBV7-2 with TRBJ2-3; 10 bases line up with TRBD2. CDR1 is SGHTA, CDR2 FQGNSA, per germline. V trimming: 3 bases; J trimming: 0 bases; junction bases outside the gene matches: 3. The CDR3 runs to 16 residues.

Ten or more counts support this clonotype. The chain carries TRBV20-1 and TRBJ2-1; TRBD1 matches at 10 bases. V shed 5 bases, J shed 4 bases, and the junction held 14 bases outside the gene matches. The germline gives CDR1 DFQATT, CDR2 SNEGSKA (reference sequence). This CDR3 has 17 amino acids. The CDR3 spells CSAVDRGSASGYNEQFF. CDR3 nucleotide sequence: TGCAGTGCTGTGGACAGGGGGTCGGCTAGCGGTTACAATGAGCAGTTCTTC.